The 28 T cell receptor beta chains below were found in one sample sequenced in a study of blood T cell repertoires in COVID-19. Sequencing used immunoSEQ multiplex PCR; TCRdb keeps in-frame clones, though not all of them. The sample contains under 350,000 clones, approximately 86% of which appear only once. Sequenced: PBMCs or T cells enriched from blood (not recorded which). Receptors were obtained from a woman in her forties with acute COVID-19.

The count of this clone is one. The chain employs TRBV6-2 or TRBV6-3 and TRBJ2-7; 11 nucleotides line up with TRBD1. The CDR3 covers 18 residues. Germline CDR1 is MNHEY and CDR2 is SVGEGT. Unmatched junction bases numbered 13, after V lost 4 bases and J lost 2 bases. In DNA form, the CDR3 reads TGTGCCAGCAGTTCACCCTCGAGGACAGGGGGCGCGACCTACGAGCAGTACTTC. Translated, it gives CASSSPSRTGGATYEQYF.

The genes are TRBV5-6 and TRBJ2-3; 10 bases match TRBD1. CDR1 is SGHDT, CDR2 YYEEEE, per germline. The junction had 4 bases not matched to a gene; V was cut back by 2 bases and J by 4 bases. The CDR3 has 15 residues. The CDR3, as DNA: TGTGCCAGCAGCTTTACCGGGACAGGGGCAGATACGCAGTATTTT. It specifies CASSFTGTGADTQYF. The whole variable domain, remainder taken from reference TRBV5-6 and TRBJ2-3, is DAGVTQSPTHLIKTRGQQVTLRCSPKSGHDTVSWYQQALGQGPQFIFQYYEEEERQRGNFPDRFSGHQFPNYSSELNVNALLLGDSALYLCASSFTGTGADTQYFGPGTRLTVL.

The J gene is TRBJ1-4, the V gene TRBV7-8, with 9 bases matching TRBD1. Trimming cost V 7 bases and J 12 bases; bases outside gene matches: 12. Germline CDR1 and CDR2: SGHVS and FQNEAQ. This CDR3 comprises 14 residues. Here the CDR3 DNA reads TGTGCCAGCACCAGACAGGGGGACGCGGGGGAACTGTTTTTT. Translation gives CASTRQGDAGELFF.

This clone was observed a handful of times. The chain joins TRBV27 to TRBJ1-1; 7 positions match TRBD1. The CDR3 length is 14 residues. Germline V gene lookup returns CDR1 MNHEY and CDR2 SMNVEV (reference sequence). The junction had 9 bases not matched to a gene; V was cut back by 6 bases and J by 5 bases. The CDR3 sequence is CASRPRTGSTEAFF. CDR3 sequence (DNA): TGTGCCAGCAGGCCCCGGACAGGTAGTACTGAAGCTTTCTTT.

J is TRBJ2-5 and V is TRBV4-1, with no clear D. This CDR3 contains 12 residues. Germline loops: CDR1 MGHRA, CDR2 YSYEKL. Trimming took off 0 bases at V and 5 bases at J, with 4 bases between the two ends. The CDR3 sequence is CASSQELETQYF. The CDR3 DNA is TGCGCCAGCAGCCAAGAACTGGAGACCCAGTACTTC.

The chain uses TRBV7-2 and TRBJ2-1; 11 bases are shared with TRBD1. This CDR3 contains 14 residues. The trim removed 5 bases at V and 7 bases at J, leaving 4 bases unmatched. Germline V gives CDR1 SGHTA, CDR2 FQGNSA. Here the CDR3 reads CASSRDRGGNEQFF. The CDR3 DNA follows: TGTGCCAGCAGCCGGGACAGGGGGGGGAATGAGCAGTTCTTC.

Concerning this clone: Other DNA sequences of this sample code for an identical CDR3. The rearrangement uses TRBV5-1 and TRBJ2-7, with TRBD1 matching 8 bases. Germline CDR1 is SGHRS and CDR2 is YFSETQ. The CDR3 runs to 13 residues. Trimming took 3 bases from V and 4 from J; bases not matched to a gene: 3. CDR3 sequence (DNA): TGCGCCAGCAGCTCAGGACAGGGATACGAGCAGTACTTC. Residues: CASSSGQGYEQYF.

This rearrangement joins TRBV6-5 to TRBJ1-1, with D perhaps matching TRBD1 (5 bases). Germline V CDR1 and CDR2: MNHEY, SVGAGI. V lost 0 bases and J lost 0, with 8 bases in between. CDR3 size: 15 residues. DNA for the CDR3: TGTGCCAGCAGTTACTCGACCAGGGTGAACACTGAAGCTTTCTTT. Amino acid sequence: CASSYSTRVNTEAFF.

This clone has a single count. V gene TRBV7-2 combines with J gene TRBJ2-7, with TRBD1 matching 9 bases. The CDR3 covers 14 residues. Germline CDR1 SGHTA, CDR2 FQGNSA. J lost 6 bases, V lost 3 bases, and 6 bases had no gene match. Here the CDR3 reads CASSFAGQGLEQYF. CDR3 DNA sequence: TGTGCCAGCAGCTTTGCTGGACAGGGGCTCGAGCAGTACTTC.

J is TRBJ1-1 and V is TRBV5-4, with 8 bases identical to TRBD1. The germline V gene has CDR1 SGHNT and CDR2 YYREEE (reference sequence). This CDR3 comprises 15 residues. Trimming at V came to 0 bases and at J to 1 base, leaving 2 bases not matched to a gene. CDR3 coding DNA: TGTGCCAGCAGCTTGGACAGGGGGAGGAACACTGAAGCTTTCTTT. It specifies CASSLDRGRNTEAFF. The full variable domain, with the rest looked up from reference TRBV5-4 and TRBJ1-1, is ETGVTQSPTHLIKTRGQQVTLRCSSQSGHNTVSWYQQALGQGPQFIFQYYREEENGRGNFPPRFSGLQFPNYSSELNVNALELDDSALYLCASSLDRGRNTEAFFGQGTRLTVV.

The J gene is TRBJ2-5, the V gene TRBV10-3, with D perhaps TRBD1 (7 bases). Germline loops: CDR1 ENHRY, CDR2 SYGVKD. The V end lost 4 bases, the J end lost 9 bases, and 15 bases lay between the germline ends. CDR3 length: 13 amino acids. The CDR3 DNA reads as TGTGCCATCAGTGTAGGGGGCAGGGAGGCCCAGTACTTC. Amino acids: CAISVGGREAQYF.

This rearrangement joins TRBV7-9 to TRBJ2-5; a weak D match, TRBD2 (6 bases). The CDR3 has 15 amino acids. V was shortened by 5 bases and J by 3 bases, with 16 bases between the two germline ends. CDR1 SEHNR and CDR2 FQNEAQ come from the germline V gene (reference sequence). DNA for the CDR3: TGTGCCAGCAGCCGATCCGGGAGTATAAAAGAGACCCAGTACTTC. Translated, it gives CASSRSGSIKETQYF.

The chain couples TRBV19 to TRBJ2-3; the D gene is possibly TRBD2 (6 bases). In germline, CDR1 is LNHDA, CDR2 SQIVND (reference sequence). This CDR3 has 15 residues. Trimming cost V 7 bases and J 4 bases, with 18 bases left between them. The CDR3 region has the DNA TGTGCCAGTACTTCTAGCGAACCCGGGGCAGATACGCAGTATTTT. Translating it yields CASTSSEPGADTQYF. The variable domain in full, with the rest retrieved from reference TRBV19 and TRBJ2-3, is DGGITQSPKYLFRKEGQNVTLSCEQNLNHDAMYWYRQDPGQGLRLIYYSQIVNDFQKGDIAEGYSVSREKKESFPLTVTSAQKNPTAFYLCASTSSEPGADTQYFGPGTRLTVL.

This clone came up once. The rearrangement joins TRBV4-2 to TRBJ1-4; no definite D call. Germline CDR1 reads LGHNA; CDR2 reads YNFKEQ. Trimming stripped 0 bases from V and 3 bases from J, with 14 bases between. This CDR3 contains 17 residues. The CDR3 DNA follows: TGTGCCAGCAGCCAAGAAGCTACCGGAGCGGCTAATGAAAAACTGTTTTTT. It translates to CASSQEATGAANEKLFF.

Written as DNA, the CDR3 is TGTGCCAGCAGCGGGACAGGAAACCTATATGGCTACACCTTC. Amino acids: CASSGTGNLYGYTF. The chain carries TRBV2 and TRBJ1-2, with 8 bases identical to TRBD1. CDR3 length: 14 amino acids. With 6 bases clipped from V and 5 bases from J, the junction kept 8 bases outside the gene matches. The germline V gene has CDR1 SNHLY and CDR2 FYNNEI.

This clone has only a few counts. The chain combines TRBV10-3 with TRBJ1-6, with D perhaps matching TRBD1 (6 bases). Looked up from germline, CDR1 is ENHRY and CDR2 is SYGVKD. The CDR3 is 12 amino acids. V gave up 6 bases and J gave up 14 bases, with 14 bases separating them. CDR3 residues: CAISLDRTSLHF. DNA of the CDR3: TGTGCCATCAGCCTCGACAGGACGTCCCTCCACTTT.

V is TRBV28 and J is TRBJ2-7; 12 bases match TRBD2. V was pared by 6 bases and J by 10 bases, with 22 bases of the junction left unmatched. CDR3 size: 18 residues. Germline V gives CDR1 MDHEN, CDR2 SYDVKM. In DNA form, the CDR3 reads TGTGCCAGCAGCCGATTGGGGCTAGCGGGAGGGCTCCAGAGGGAACAGTACTTC. Protein: CASSRLGLAGGLQREQYF. Variable domain in full (rest from reference TRBV28 and TRBJ2-7): DVKVTQSSRYLVKRTGEKVFLECVQDMDHENMFWYRQDPGLGLRLIYFSYDVKMKEKGDIPEGYSVSREKKERFSLILESASTNQTSMYLCASSRLGLAGGLQREQYFGPGTRLTVT.

J is TRBJ2-7 and V is TRBV4-3; 13 nucleotides agree with TRBD2. The germline CDR1 and CDR2 sequences are LGHNA and YSLEER. The CDR3 extends over 16 amino acids. The V and J ends lost 2 bases and 3 bases, in that order; junction bases with no gene match: 4. The CDR3 bases are TGCGCCAGCAGCCAATACGGGACTAGCGGGGACTACGAGCAGTACTTC. Translation: CASSQYGTSGDYEQYF.

CDR3 residues: CATSEIKTGELFF. The CDR3 coding sequence is TGTGCCACATCAGAAATCAAAACCGGGGAGCTGTTTTTT. The V call is TRBV6-6, the J call TRBJ2-2, with D unresolved. The V and J ends lost 10 bases and 5 bases respectively, with 14 bases between them. The germline V gene has CDR1 MNHNY and CDR2 SVGAGI (reference sequence). The CDR3 contains 13 residues.

V usage is TRBV19 and J usage is TRBJ1-1; no definite D call. Germline lookup yields CDR1 LNHDA and CDR2 SQIVND (reference sequence). V was trimmed by 4 bases and J by 0 bases, leaving 6 bases between them. This CDR3 is built from 13 residues. In DNA form, the CDR3 reads TGTGCCAGTAGTACACAGATGAACACTGAAGCTTTCTTT. Translating it yields CASSTQMNTEAFF. Looking up the rest from reference TRBV19 and TRBJ1-1 gives the full variable domain: DGGITQSPKYLFRKEGQNVTLSCEQNLNHDAMYWYRQDPGQGLRLIYYSQIVNDFQKGDIAEGYSVSREKKESFPLTVTSAQKNPTAFYLCASSTQMNTEAFFGQGTRLTVV.

The chain has TRBV19 and TRBJ1-2, with D maybe TRBD1 (6 bases). The CDR3 length is 14 residues. Germline V gives CDR1 LNHDA, CDR2 SQIVND (reference sequence). Trimming removed 2 bases from V and 5 bases from J, with 12 bases in between. CDR3 amino acids: CASSIPGQVYGYTF. The CDR3 coding sequence is TGTGCCAGTAGTATACCGGGACAAGTGTATGGCTACACCTTC.

The chain uses TRBV27 and TRBJ1-5; TRBD1 agrees at 9 bases. This CDR3 has 18 residues. Germline lookup yields CDR1 MNHEY and CDR2 SMNVEV (reference sequence). V was pared by 0 bases and J by 0 bases, with 6 bases of the junction left unmatched. The CDR3 reads CASSLSPQGAYSNQPQHF. The CDR3, as DNA: TGTGCCAGCAGTTTATCCCCACAGGGGGCATATAGCAATCAGCCCCAGCATTTT.

The genes are TRBV29-1 and TRBJ1-4; D not resolved. This CDR3 comprises 15 residues. Trimming took off 8 bases at V and 1 base at J, with 17 bases between the two ends. The germline CDR1 and CDR2 sequences are SQVTM and ANQGSEA. The CDR3 nucleotides are TGCAGCCCTTCGGTCTCGGGGAGAACTAATGAAAAACTGTTTTTT. It yields the protein CSPSVSGRTNEKLFF. The entire variable domain, with the rest obtained from reference TRBV29-1 and TRBJ1-4, is as follows: SAVISQKPSRDICQRGTSLTIQCQVDSQVTMMFWYRQQPGQSLTLIATANQGSEATYESGFVIDKFPISRPNLTFSTLTVSNMSPEDSSIYLCSPSVSGRTNEKLFFGSGTQLSVL.

This clone was observed a single time. The genes are TRBV27 and TRBJ2-5; TRBD2 matches 7 bases. Per germline, CDR1 MNHEY and CDR2 SMNVEV (reference sequence). Unmatched junction bases numbered 10, after V lost 5 bases and J lost 4 bases. The CDR3 runs 15 residues. CDR3 in amino acids: CASSPTEGGGETQYF. Here the CDR3 DNA reads TGTGCCAGCAGTCCCACGGAGGGCGGGGGAGAGACCCAGTACTTC.

J is TRBJ1-1 and V is TRBV15; weak D call: TRBD1 (5 bases). Germline loops: CDR1 LNHNV, CDR2 YYDKDF (reference sequence). The CDR3 consists of 14 residues. Deletions cut 1 base from V and 1 base from J, with 7 bases between. CDR3 DNA sequence: TGTGCCACCAGCAGAGGTACAGGGAACACTGAAGCTTTCTTT. Residues: CATSRGTGNTEAFF. The full variable domain, in which reference TRBV15 and TRBJ1-1 provide the parts outside the CDR3, is DAMVIQNPRYQVTQFGKPVTLSCSQTLNHNVMYWYQQKSSQAPKLLFHYYDKDFNNEADTPDNFQSRRPNTSFCFLDIRSPGLGDTAMYLCATSRGTGNTEAFFGQGTRLTVV.

V is TRBV7-9 and J is TRBJ1-5; D possibly corresponds to TRBD1 (5 bases). V shed 3 bases and J shed 2 bases, with 8 bases lying between them. Germline CDR1 SEHNR, CDR2 FQNEAQ (reference sequence). The CDR3 has 14 residues. CDR3 nucleotide sequence: TGTGCCAGCAGCTTCTTAGGGGGCAATCAGCCCCAGCATTTT. Its translation: CASSFLGGNQPQHF.

This chain connects TRBV24-1 to TRBJ2-3; D unresolved. V was cut by 5 bases and J by 0 bases, with 8 bases left in between. CDR3 length: 14 residues. Germline CDR1 KGHDR, CDR2 SFDVKD. CDR3 amino acids: CATSGLSSTDTQYF. In DNA, the CDR3 is TGTGCCACCAGTGGGCTGTCTAGCACAGATACGCAGTATTTT.

The chain couples TRBV4-2 to TRBJ2-3; 9 bases fit TRBD2. The V and J ends lost 0 bases and 1 base, in that order; junction bases with no gene match: 14. This CDR3 has 20 amino acids. Germline CDR1 and CDR2: LGHNA and YNFKEQ. CDR3 bases: TGTGCCAGCAGCCAAGATCCCCCTTCAACTAGCGGGTGGGGCACAGATACGCAGTATTTT. Translated: CASSQDPPSTSGWGTDTQYF.